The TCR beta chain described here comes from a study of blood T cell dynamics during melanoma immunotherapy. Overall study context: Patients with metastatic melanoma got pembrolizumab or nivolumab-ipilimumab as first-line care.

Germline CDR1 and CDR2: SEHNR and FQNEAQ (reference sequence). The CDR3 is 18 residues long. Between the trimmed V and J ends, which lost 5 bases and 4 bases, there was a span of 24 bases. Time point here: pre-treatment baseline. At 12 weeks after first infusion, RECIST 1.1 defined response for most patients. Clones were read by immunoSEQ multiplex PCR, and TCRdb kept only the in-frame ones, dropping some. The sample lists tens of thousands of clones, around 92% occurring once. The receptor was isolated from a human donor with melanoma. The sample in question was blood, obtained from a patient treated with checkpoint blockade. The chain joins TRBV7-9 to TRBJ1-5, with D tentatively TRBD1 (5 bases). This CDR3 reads CASSLGSGGHPGNQPQHF. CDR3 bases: TGTGCCAGCAGCCTAGGTTCCGGTGGACACCCGGGGAATCAGCCCCAGCATTTT.